Listed below are T cell receptor beta chains from one sample, sequenced in a study of spatial heterogeneity in lung cancer. TCRdb re-derived calls from the 5' RACE reads in MiXCR, one entry per CDR3 protein. In the table there are 20,000 to 30,000 distinct CDR3 sequences, 8.8% of which are singletons. Sequencing used lung tumor tissue, obtained at surgery. These receptors came from a male donor with early-stage non-small cell lung cancer. Both conserved end residues are trimmed from each CDR3. Fields, in order: V gene, D gene, clone size, CDR3 protein. The D gene is left open where the match is weak. Some rows mark clone size as missing; the rest say once, few, many or name a class of expanded clone.

V gene: TRBV5-1; D gene: TRBD1; clone size: many; CDR3 protein: ASRGQGDNEQF
V gene: TRBV15; D gene: -; clone size: -; CDR3 protein: ATSGRAGANVLT
V gene: TRBV4-2; D gene: -; clone size: -; CDR3 protein: ASSRRAGTTDTQY
V gene: TRBV6-5; D gene: -; clone size: -; CDR3 protein: ASSLSQSNEKLF
V gene: TRBV20-1; D gene: TRBD2; clone size: few; CDR3 protein: SGVVAGGSTDTQY
V gene: TRBV27; D gene: TRBD1; clone size: -; CDR3 protein: ASSRQGFGEQY
V gene: TRBV6-6; D gene: -; clone size: many; CDR3 protein: ASGANQY
V gene: TRBV6-6; D gene: -; clone size: many; CDR3 protein: ASSTGTHNEQF
V gene: TRBV5-1; D gene: -; clone size: few; CDR3 protein: ASTPGLGQQF
V gene: TRBV30; D gene: -; clone size: few; CDR3 protein: AWSVAYEQY
V gene: TRBV20-1; D gene: -; clone size: many; CDR3 protein: SARAQGQEAF
V gene: TRBV29-1; D gene: -; clone size: few; CDR3 protein: SAGDITYGYT
V gene: TRBV5-1; D gene: -; clone size: -; CDR3 protein: ASRLGSEADTQY
V gene: TRBV5-4; D gene: -; clone size: many; CDR3 protein: ASSRGDTNYGYT
V gene: TRBV4-3; D gene: -; clone size: many; CDR3 protein: ASSQVLTGLQGYT
V gene: TRBV6-6; D gene: TRBD2; clone size: many; CDR3 protein: ASFQGGSGANVLT
V gene: TRBV28; D gene: -; clone size: -; CDR3 protein: ASSSGVQGGQPQH
V gene: TRBV11-3; D gene: TRBD1; clone size: -; CDR3 protein: ASSTRTGDAGELF
V gene: TRBV7-9; D gene: -; clone size: few; CDR3 protein: ASSLGWGLESYEQY
V gene: TRBV5-4; D gene: -; clone size: many; CDR3 protein: ASSLGIANVLT
V gene: TRBV20-1; D gene: TRBD1; clone size: few; CDR3 protein: SASPGQGAQYEQY
V gene: TRBV5-1; D gene: -; clone size: many; CDR3 protein: ASSSTGWDSPLH
V gene: TRBV27; D gene: -; clone size: many; CDR3 protein: ASRDKANTGELF
V gene: TRBV3-1; D gene: TRBD2; clone size: many; CDR3 protein: ASSLLAGAIRGETQY
V gene: TRBV28; D gene: -; clone size: medium-sized; CDR3 protein: ASLSGSEGGKAF
V gene: TRBV5-1; D gene: -; clone size: many; CDR3 protein: ASSLAGGSFNVLT
V gene: TRBV10-3; D gene: -; clone size: many; CDR3 protein: AISGDRDYT
V gene: TRBV6-1; D gene: -; clone size: -; CDR3 protein: ASSEAGRANYEQY
V gene: TRBV11-1; D gene: -; clone size: many; CDR3 protein: ASSPRQYNEQF
V gene: TRBV9; D gene: -; clone size: -; CDR3 protein: ASSPTAGNGEQY
V gene: TRBV27; D gene: -; clone size: -; CDR3 protein: ASSLDRYSQF
V gene: TRBV18; D gene: -; clone size: many; CDR3 protein: ASSGAEGSTDTQY
V gene: TRBV29-1; D gene: TRBD1; clone size: few; CDR3 protein: SVGGTGLADTQY
V gene: TRBV7-9; D gene: TRBD1; clone size: few; CDR3 protein: ASSSATGAQPQH
V gene: TRBV9; D gene: -; clone size: many; CDR3 protein: ASSVGIGLVNTGELF
V gene: TRBV28; D gene: TRBD1; clone size: many; CDR3 protein: ASRPGTGTHEQY
V gene: TRBV5-1; D gene: TRBD2; clone size: -; CDR3 protein: ASTSGRVGEQF
V gene: TRBV28; D gene: -; clone size: many; CDR3 protein: ASSSPDRLTEAF
V gene: TRBV11-2; D gene: TRBD1; clone size: many; CDR3 protein: ASSRGTGGTHDTQY
V gene: TRBV6-2/TRBV6-3; D gene: -; clone size: few; CDR3 protein: ASRLEGDTQY
V gene: TRBV10-3; D gene: TRBD2; clone size: medium-sized; CDR3 protein: ATLAGGSTPNKYNEQF
V gene: TRBV20-1; D gene: TRBD2; clone size: many; CDR3 protein: SAHLSGGSDIQY
V gene: TRBV27; D gene: TRBD1; clone size: -; CDR3 protein: ANMPPQAGGYEQY
V gene: TRBV9; D gene: TRBD1; clone size: many; CDR3 protein: ASSVTGENTEAF
V gene: TRBV4-3; D gene: TRBD1; clone size: many; CDR3 protein: ASSHRTGGSYEQY
V gene: TRBV28; D gene: -; clone size: large; CDR3 protein: ASRPLRSGELF
V gene: TRBV13; D gene: TRBD2; clone size: -; CDR3 protein: ASSFSGLQETQY
V gene: TRBV7-2; D gene: TRBD1; clone size: few; CDR3 protein: ASSPDRAASTLH